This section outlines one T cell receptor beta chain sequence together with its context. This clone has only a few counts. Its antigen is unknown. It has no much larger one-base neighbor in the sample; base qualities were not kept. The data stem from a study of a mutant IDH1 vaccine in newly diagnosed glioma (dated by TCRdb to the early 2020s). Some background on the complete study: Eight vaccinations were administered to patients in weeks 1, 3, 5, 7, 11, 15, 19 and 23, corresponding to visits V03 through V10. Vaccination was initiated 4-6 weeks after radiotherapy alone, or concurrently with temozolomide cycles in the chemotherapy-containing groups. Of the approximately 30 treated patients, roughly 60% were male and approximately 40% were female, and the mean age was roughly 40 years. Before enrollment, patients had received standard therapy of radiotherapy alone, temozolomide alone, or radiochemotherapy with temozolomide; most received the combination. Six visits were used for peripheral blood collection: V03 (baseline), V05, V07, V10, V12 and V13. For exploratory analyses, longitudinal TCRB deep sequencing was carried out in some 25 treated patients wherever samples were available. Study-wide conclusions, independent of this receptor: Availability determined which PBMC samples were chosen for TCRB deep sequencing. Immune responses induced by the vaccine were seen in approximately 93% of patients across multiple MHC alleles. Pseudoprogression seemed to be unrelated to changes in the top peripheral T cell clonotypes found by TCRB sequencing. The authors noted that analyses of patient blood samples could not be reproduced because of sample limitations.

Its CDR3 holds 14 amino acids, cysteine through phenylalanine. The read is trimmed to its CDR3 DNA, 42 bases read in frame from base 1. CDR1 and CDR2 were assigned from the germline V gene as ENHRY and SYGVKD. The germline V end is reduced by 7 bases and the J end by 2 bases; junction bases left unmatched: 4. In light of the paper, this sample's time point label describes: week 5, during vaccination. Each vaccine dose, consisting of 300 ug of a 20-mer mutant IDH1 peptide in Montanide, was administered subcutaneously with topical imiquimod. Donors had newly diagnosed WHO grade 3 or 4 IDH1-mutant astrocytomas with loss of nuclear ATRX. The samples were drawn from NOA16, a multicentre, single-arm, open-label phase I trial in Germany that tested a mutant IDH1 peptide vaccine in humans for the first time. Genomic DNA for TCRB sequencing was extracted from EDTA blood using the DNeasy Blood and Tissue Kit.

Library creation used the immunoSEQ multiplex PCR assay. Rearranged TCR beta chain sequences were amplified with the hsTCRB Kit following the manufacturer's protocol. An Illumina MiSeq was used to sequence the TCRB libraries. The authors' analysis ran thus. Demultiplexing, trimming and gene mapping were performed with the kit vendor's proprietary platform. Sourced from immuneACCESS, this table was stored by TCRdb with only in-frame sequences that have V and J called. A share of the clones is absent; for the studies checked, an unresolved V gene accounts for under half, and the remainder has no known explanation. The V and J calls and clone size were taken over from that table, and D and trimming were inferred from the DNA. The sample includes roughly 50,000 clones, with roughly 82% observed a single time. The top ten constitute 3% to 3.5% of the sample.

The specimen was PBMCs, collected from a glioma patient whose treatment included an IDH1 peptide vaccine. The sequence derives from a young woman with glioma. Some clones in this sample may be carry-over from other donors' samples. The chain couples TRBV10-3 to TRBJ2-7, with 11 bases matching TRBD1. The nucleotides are TGTGCCATCACTCCGGGACAGGGGGCCTACGAGCAGTACTTC. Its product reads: CAITPGQGAYEQYF.